These T cell receptor beta chains were read from a single sample in a study of blood T cell repertoires in COVID-19. The protocol was immunoSEQ multiplex PCR, while the TCRdb copy is restricted to in-frame clones and leaves out a portion. The data show about 47,000 clones, around 83% seen once. Sequenced sample: peripheral blood. These TCRs come from a human donor with acute or convalescent COVID-19. The donor label of this sample is uncertain. Each CDR3 is given with its conserved first and last residue. The D gene is left open where the match is weak.

TRBD1,TRBJ1-3,TRBV19,TGTGCCAGTAGCAACAGGGGGCTGGGAAACACCATATATTTT,CASSNRGLGNTIYF
.,TRBJ1-2,TRBV2,TGTGCCAGCAGTGAAGAGTGGAAGGGGAATGGCTACACCTTC,CASSEEWKGNGYTF
.,TRBJ1-1,TRBV6-6,TGTGCCAGCAGCCAAAGGGACACATCCTTT,CASSQRDTSF
.,TRBJ2-1,TRBV6-5,TGTGCCAGCAGTTCTACCGGGAGTGAGCAGTTCTTC,CASSSTGSEQFF
.,TRBJ1-2,TRBV3-1/TRBV3-2,TGTGCCAGCAGCCAAGTTTACGGGGTAGACTATGGCTACACCTTC,CASSQVYGVDYGYTF
TRBD1,TRBJ2-7,TRBV11-3,TGTGCCAGCAGCTTAGGGGACAGGACTTCCTACGAGCAGTACTTC,CASSLGDRTSYEQYF
.,TRBJ2-6,TRBV6-2/TRBV6-3,TGTGCCAGCAGCGACCTCGGGGGCTCTGGGGCCAACGTCCTGACTTTC,CASSDLGGSGANVLTF
.,TRBJ1-5,TRBV19,TGTGCCAGTAGTATAGAGGCAGTTGCTCAGCCCCAGCATTTT,CASSIEAVAQPQHF
.,TRBJ2-7,TRBV19,TGTGCCACCACGACAACAGAGATGAACATGGGCGAGCAGTACTTC,CATTTTEMNMGEQYF
TRBD1,TRBJ1-4,TRBV6-5,TGTGCCAGCAGTTTCAGAGAGGGACAGGCGGGTGAAAAACTGTTTTTT,CASSFREGQAGEKLFF
.,TRBJ1-6,TRBV9,TGTGCCAGCAGCCTCGGAGGGGATTCACCCCTCCACTTT,CASSLGGDSPLHF
.,TRBJ2-7,TRBV12-3/TRBV12-4,TGTGCCAGCAGTTCAGGGGTGTCGCACGAGCAGTACTTC,CASSSGVSHEQYF
.,TRBJ1-5,TRBV23-1,TGCGCCAGCAGTCAACCATGGTCAGGGGAGGGTAACGATCAGCCCCAGCATTTT,CASSQPWSGEGNDQPQHF
.,TRBJ2-1,TRBV5-1,TGCGCCAGCAGCATCCCGACAGGCGAGAGCTCCTACAATGAGCAGTTCTTC,CASSIPTGESSYNEQFF
.,TRBJ2-3,TRBV6-5,TGTGCCAGCAGCCACGTGCGGGGAAGCACAGATACGCAGTATTTT,CASSHVRGSTDTQYF
.,TRBJ2-1,TRBV7-2,TGTGCCAGCAGCGTTTACTCAAACTCCTACAATGAGCAGTTCTTC,CASSVYSNSYNEQFF
TRBD1,TRBJ1-5,TRBV7-9,TGTGCCAGCAGCTTAGGGACAGGAGCTAATCAGCCCCAGCATTTT,CASSLGTGANQPQHF
.,TRBJ1-4,TRBV28,TGTGCCAGCAGTTTATGGGGGGGTGACAATGAAAAACTGTTTTTT,CASSLWGGDNEKLFF
.,TRBJ2-3,TRBV6-5,TGTGCCAGCAGTTACGGGAGGATAGGGGCAGATACGCAGTATTTT,CASSYGRIGADTQYF
.,TRBJ2-1,TRBV7-9,TGTGCCAGCAGCCCCGGGATGTACAATGAGCAGTTCTTC,CASSPGMYNEQFF